Each of the 23 T cell receptor beta chains below was sequenced from the same sample in a study of spatial heterogeneity in lung cancer (dated by TCRdb to between 2017 and 2020). Overall study results and their limits: A correlation was observed between the number of expanded intratumoral alpha and beta TCRs and the tumor nonsynonymous mutation count.

The method was 5' RACE. TCRdb shows the sequencer as NextSeq 500. TCRdb redid the processing of the public reads, applying fastp at Q25 and MiXCR, and retained in-frame beta chains. Merged by CDR3 protein, the rows form single entries marked with the most common genes and DNA. This sample comprises about 100,000 distinct CDR3 sequences, 4.4% of them detected only once. Clones ranked in the top ten supply around 21% of the sample. The antigens for these receptors are not known. The sample's time point label, decoded: sample taken at primary tumor resection. Sequencing was performed on lung tumor tissue, taken at surgery. The receptor set was obtained from a male donor with early-stage non-small cell lung cancer.

This clonotype was counted only a few times. This chain connects TRBV10-3 to TRBJ1-5; TRBD1 is a possible D gene (5 bases). The V end lost 5 bases, the J end lost 5 bases, and 10 bases lay between the germline ends. The CDR3 covers 13 residues. The germline gives CDR1 ENHRY, CDR2 SYGVKD. CDR3 DNA sequence: TGTGCCATCAGTTGGGCGGGGGATCAGCCCCAGCATTTT. It codes for CAISWAGDQPQHF.

This clonotype came up many times. This chain connects TRBV5-1 to TRBJ2-5; TRBD2 aligns across 10 bases. CDR1 and CDR2 (germline): SGHRS, YFSETQ. V trimming: 5 bases; J trimming: 1 base; junction bases outside the gene matches: 2. This CDR3 comprises 14 residues. The CDR3 DNA is TGCGCCAGCAGTGGGACTAGCGTCCAAGAGACCCAGTACTTC. Residues: CASSGTSVQETQYF.

This clonotype was seen many times. This sequence joins TRBV13 and TRBJ2-3; 10 bases agree with TRBD2. J was trimmed by 1 base and V by 4 bases; bases with no gene match: 5. Germline assignment: CDR1 PRHDT and CDR2 FYEKMQ (reference sequence). The CDR3 runs to 16 residues. CDR3 sequence reads: CASSSAGTSGTDTQYF. DNA for the CDR3: TGTGCCAGCAGCTCAGCCGGGACTAGCGGCACAGATACGCAGTATTTT. The full variable domain, its missing parts supplied by reference TRBV13 and TRBJ2-3, is AAGVIQSPRHLIKEKRETATLKCYPIPRHDTVYWYQQGPGQDPQFLISFYEKMQSDKGSIPDRFSAQQFSDYHSELNMSSLELGDSALYFCASSSAGTSGTDTQYFGPGTRLTVL.

This clonotype was seen at least ten times. The chain recombines TRBV14 with TRBJ1-6, with no clear D. The CDR3 runs 14 residues. From germline, CDR1 is SGHDN and CDR2 FVKESK. V lost 0 bases and J 4 bases, leaving 4 bases between the germline ends. The CDR3 here is CASSQDAYNSPLHF. CDR3 bases: TGTGCCAGCAGCCAAGATGCGTATAATTCACCCCTCCACTTT.

This clonotype was seen ten or more times. Here the CDR3 DNA reads TGCAGTGCTGAGCGGGATTCATCCTACAATGAGCAGTTCTTC. Protein: CSAERDSSYNEQFF. The V call is TRBV20-1, the J call TRBJ2-1, with 7 nucleotides matching TRBD2. Per the germline V gene, CDR1 is DFQATT and CDR2 is SNEGSKA (reference sequence). There are 14 residues in the CDR3. V shed 5 bases, J shed 1 base, and the junction held 5 bases outside the gene matches.

This clonotype was seen repeatedly, ten times or more. This chain links TRBV5-1 with TRBJ2-1; the D is unclear. The CDR3 covers 13 residues. V was trimmed by 0 bases and J by 6 bases, leaving 7 bases between them. CDR1 and CDR2 from the germline V gene are SGHRS and YFSETQ. The CDR3 nucleotides are TGCGCCAGCAGCTTGGCGGGTACCAATGAGCAGTTCTTC. Amino acids: CASSLAGTNEQFF.

This clonotype appeared many times. CDR3 amino acids: CASSLGRGRFVYTF. The CDR3 nucleotides are TGTGCCAGCAGTTTGGGCAGGGGGCGGTTTGTCTACACCTTC. The chain recombines TRBV28 with TRBJ1-2; 8 nucleotides line up with TRBD1. Germline V gives CDR1 MDHEN, CDR2 SYDVKM. V lost 3 bases, J lost 10 bases, and 10 bases stayed unmatched. This CDR3 has 14 residues.

This clonotype was found a few times. The chain employs TRBV13 and TRBJ2-5; the D gene is possibly TRBD2 (6 bases). The CDR3 runs to 16 residues. Germline assignment: CDR1 PRHDT and CDR2 FYEKMQ (reference sequence). V lost 5 bases, J lost 4 bases, and 20 bases lay in between. The DNA for the CDR3 is TGTGCCAGCAGCCCCAAAGAGGGTGAGGAGGGAGAGACCCAGTACTTC. Protein product: CASSPKEGEEGETQYF.

V usage is TRBV15 and J usage is TRBJ1-1, with a possible D match to TRBD1 (6 bases). CDR1 is LNHNV, CDR2 YYDKDF, per germline (reference sequence). This CDR3 spans 15 amino acids. V lost 1 base and J lost 0, with 9 bases in between. The CDR3 DNA reads TGTGCCACCAGCAGAGGCAGGGGTCTGAACACTGAAGCTTTCTTT. It encodes CATSRGRGLNTEAFF.

The rearrangement links TRBV5-1 to TRBJ2-3; D gene unclear. Germline loops: CDR1 SGHRS, CDR2 YFSETQ. CDR3 size: 12 residues. Trimming removed 4 bases from V and 4 bases from J, with 7 bases in between. The CDR3, as DNA: TGCGCCAGCAGCCATGGGGCAGATACGCAGTATTTT. Amino acids: CASSHGADTQYF.

This clonotype was counted at least ten times. V is TRBV15 and J is TRBJ1-5, with D unclear. CDR1 LNHNV and CDR2 YYDKDF come from the germline V gene (reference sequence). This CDR3 is 15 amino acids long. The V and J ends lost 4 bases and 2 bases respectively, with 12 bases between them. CDR3 in DNA: TGTGCCACCAGCACAGGACTAGGAGGCAATCAGCCCCAGCATTTT. As protein: CATSTGLGGNQPQHF.

The table lists this clonotype with many counts. The chain is built from TRBV5-1 and TRBJ1-1; D not certain. V lost 5 bases and J 1 base, leaving 15 bases between the germline ends. This CDR3 region has 15 residues. Germline CDR1 and CDR2: SGHRS and YFSETQ. CDR3 sequence: CASSSSGRANTEAFF. CDR3 in DNA: TGCGCCAGCAGTTCATCCGGACGGGCGAACACTGAAGCTTTCTTT.

The sample holds many counts of this clonotype. J is TRBJ2-3 and V is TRBV11-2; tentatively, D is TRBD1 (5 bases). The CDR3 loop spans 14 amino acids. Between the trimmed V and J ends, which lost 1 base and 2 bases, there was a span of 7 bases. The germline CDR1 and CDR2 sequences are SGHAT and FQNNGV. The CDR3 loop is CASSLGGLTDTQYF. The DNA for the CDR3 is TGTGCCAGCAGCTTAGGGGGCCTCACAGATACGCAGTATTTT.

This clonotype was observed at least ten times. V gene TRBV12-3 or TRBV12-4 combines with J gene TRBJ1-5; TRBD1 might be the D (5 bases). The V end lost 2 bases, the J end lost 1 base, and 9 bases lay between the germline ends. This CDR3 spans 15 amino acids. This chain's CDR3 is CASSLRSGSNQPQHF. The CDR3 DNA follows: TGTGCCAGCAGTTTAAGGTCAGGGAGCAATCAGCCCCAGCATTTT.

Ten or more counts support this clonotype. J is TRBJ2-5 and V is TRBV12-3 or TRBV12-4; no clear D gene. This CDR3 has 12 amino acids. V lost 5 bases and J lost 6, with 10 bases in between. CDR3 sequence reads: CASSPLRKTQYF. The CDR3 nucleotides are TGTGCCAGCAGTCCCCTTAGGAAGACCCAGTACTTC.

A few counts support this clonotype. It may be a read error: a sequence one base away is much more abundant. The chain joins TRBV20-1 to TRBJ2-3, with D maybe TRBD2 (6 bases). Trimming took off 1 base at V and 10 bases at J, with 18 bases between the two ends. The CDR3 loop spans 14 amino acids. CDR1 and CDR2 from the germline V gene are DFQATT and SNEGSKA (reference sequence). CDR3 sequence (DNA): TGCAGTGCTAGAGGACTAGATTTAGGGGATTCGCAGTATTTT. It specifies CSARGLDLGDSQYF.

This clonotype was counted many times. This chain's CDR3 is CASRGQSLNTEAFF. As DNA, the CDR3 is TGTGCCAGTCGCGGACAGTCCTTGAACACTGAAGCTTTCTTT. The chain has TRBV27 and TRBJ1-1; maybe TRBD1 (6 bases). V lost 9 bases and J 0 bases, leaving 14 bases between the germline ends. The CDR3 loop spans 14 amino acids. Germline CDR1 MNHEY, CDR2 SMNVEV (reference sequence).

This clonotype has at least ten counts. The genes are TRBV28 and TRBJ1-1, with D perhaps matching TRBD1 (6 bases). CDR3 size: 15 residues. The ends were cut back, 7 bases at V and 3 bases at J, with 18 bases in the middle. From germline, CDR1 is MDHEN and CDR2 SYDVKM. CDR3 sequence reads: CASTIGGPWDTEAFF. The CDR3, as DNA: TGTGCCAGCACCATCGGGGGGCCTTGGGACACTGAAGCTTTCTTT.

This clonotype has a count of ten or more. J is TRBJ1-2 and V is TRBV7-9, with D unresolved. This CDR3 has 11 residues. Trimming took off 4 bases at V and 14 bases at J, with 14 bases between the two ends. Germline CDR1 SEHNR, CDR2 FQNEAQ (reference sequence). Here the CDR3 reads CASSSRSVTTF. The CDR3 nucleotides are TGTGCCAGCAGCTCTAGGTCTGTCACTACCTTC.

This clonotype was seen many times. The chain employs TRBV3-1 and TRBJ2-1; 8 nucleotides match TRBD2. V was pared by 3 bases and J by 5 bases, with 9 bases of the junction left unmatched. The CDR3 loop spans 16 amino acids. The germline V gene encodes CDR1 LGHDT and CDR2 YNNKEL (reference sequence). The CDR3 here is CASSHTGLAKNNEQFF. CDR3 in DNA: TGTGCCAGCAGCCATACAGGACTAGCAAAGAACAATGAGCAGTTCTTC.

This clonotype occurred many times. The rearrangement uses TRBV3-1 and TRBJ2-7; D not resolved. Germline V CDR1 and CDR2: LGHDT, YNNKEL (reference sequence). The V gene lost 4 bases and the J gene lost 5 bases, with 18 bases spanning the gap. CDR3 length equals 15 residues. The DNA of the CDR3 is TGTGCCAGCAGCCCCAATGGGCCGAAGGTCCACGAGCAGTACTTC. Its protein product is CASSPNGPKVHEQYF.

At least ten counts were recorded for this clonotype. The chain couples TRBV28 to TRBJ1-3; D uncertain. Per the germline V gene, CDR1 is MDHEN and CDR2 is SYDVKM. Trimming took off 3 bases at V and 9 bases at J, with 15 bases between the two ends. The CDR3 is made up of 14 amino acids. CDR3 coding DNA: TGTGCCAGCAGTTTTGAGACACCCAAAGGCACCATATATTTT. It specifies CASSFETPKGTIYF. Full variable domain (remainder filled in from reference TRBV28 and TRBJ1-3): DVKVTQSSRYLVKRTGEKVFLECVQDMDHENMFWYRQDPGLGLRLIYFSYDVKMKEKGDIPEGYSVSREKKERFSLILESASTNQTSMYLCASSFETPKGTIYFGEGSWLTVV.

In its sample, this clonotype was seen many times. The J gene is TRBJ2-1, the V gene TRBV10-2; no reliable D call. The CDR3 spans 13 residues. Between the trimmed V and J ends, which lost 7 bases and 8 bases, there was a span of 15 bases. Looked up from germline, CDR1 is WSHSY and CDR2 is SAAADI. CDR3 nucleotides: TGCGCCAGCACCCCCGGGCCCTGGGATGAGCAGTTCTTC. It translates to CASTPGPWDEQFF.